Described below is a single TCR beta chain sequence and its context. Sequenced by immunoSEQ multiplex PCR; TCRdb stores in-frame clones only, minus some. This table has 300,000 or so clones, 86% appearing once. These data belong to a study of blood T cell repertoires in COVID-19. Study information: Specimens from acute and convalescent COVID-19 originated in the United States, Italy and Spain.

V was cut by 1 base and J by 7 bases, with 10 bases left in between. This CDR3 has 12 residues. Germline assignment: CDR1 GTSNPN and CDR2 SVGIG (reference sequence). The chain links TRBV30 to TRBJ1-2; D is undetermined. Sequenced material: peripheral blood. The clonotype comes from a woman in her fifties or sixties with acute or convalescent COVID-19. The CDR3 DNA reads as TGTGCCTGGAGTGGGCCTGGTGTTGGCTACACCTTC. Encoded protein: CAWSGPGVGYTF. Full variable domain (rest looked up from reference TRBV30 and TRBJ1-2): SQTIHQWPATLVQPVGSPLSLECTVEGTSNPNLYWYRQAAGRGLQLLFYSVGIGQISSEVPQNLSASRPQDRQFILSSKKLLLSDSGFYLCAWSGPGVGYTFGSGTRLTVV.